These 2 T cell receptor beta chains originate from one sample sequenced in a study of blood T cells in healthy people across ages. The authors ran a second PCR of 7 to 11 cycles using a sample-barcoded 5' primer and a J-beta primer mix. TCRdb processed the 5' RACE reads anew with MiXCR; each CDR3 protein has one entry. The sample includes about 730,000 distinct CDR3 sequences, about 42% seen only once; the top ten take around 20%. The sequenced sample consisted of blood. The receptors come from a woman aged 55-70 years in good health.

The chain has TRBV20-1 and TRBJ1-1; D remains ambiguous. CDR1 and CDR2 (germline): DFQATT, SNEGSKA (reference sequence). The germline V and J ends were trimmed by 2 bases and 4 bases, with 8 bases remaining between them. The CDR3 covers 12 residues. DNA for the CDR3: TGCAGTGCTAGACTAAGTGGCACTGAAGCTTTCTTT. Translation gives CSARLSGTEAFF.

This clonotype was counted a few times. The chain joins TRBV12-3 or TRBV12-4 to TRBJ2-2; 7 positions agree with TRBD1. The CDR3 totals 16 residues. Trimming cost V 4 bases and J 4 bases; bases outside gene matches: 9. The CDR3 spells CASSSRDRAVTGELFF. DNA for the CDR3: TGTGCCAGCAGTTCACGGGACAGAGCCGTCACCGGGGAGCTGTTTTTT.